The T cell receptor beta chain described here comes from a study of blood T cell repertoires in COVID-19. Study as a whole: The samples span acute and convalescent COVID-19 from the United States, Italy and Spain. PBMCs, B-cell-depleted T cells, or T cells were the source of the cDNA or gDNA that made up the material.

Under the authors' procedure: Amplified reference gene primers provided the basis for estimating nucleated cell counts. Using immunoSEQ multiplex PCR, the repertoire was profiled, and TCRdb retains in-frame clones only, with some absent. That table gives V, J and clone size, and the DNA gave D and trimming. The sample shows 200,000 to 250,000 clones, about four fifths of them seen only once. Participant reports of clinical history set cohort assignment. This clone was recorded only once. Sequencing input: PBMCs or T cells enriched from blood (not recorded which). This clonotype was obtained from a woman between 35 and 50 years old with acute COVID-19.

The CDR3 region has the DNA TGTGCCAGCAGCCGACAGGGCCGGGAAGCCCAGTACTTC. It is translated as CASSRQGREAQYF. V and J are TRBV6-2 or TRBV6-3 and TRBJ2-5, with 7 bases fitting TRBD1. The CDR3 loop spans 13 amino acids. The V gene end was trimmed by 6 bases and the J gene end by 9 bases; junction bases not matched to a gene: 10. Per the germline V gene, CDR1 is MNHEY and CDR2 is SVGEGT.